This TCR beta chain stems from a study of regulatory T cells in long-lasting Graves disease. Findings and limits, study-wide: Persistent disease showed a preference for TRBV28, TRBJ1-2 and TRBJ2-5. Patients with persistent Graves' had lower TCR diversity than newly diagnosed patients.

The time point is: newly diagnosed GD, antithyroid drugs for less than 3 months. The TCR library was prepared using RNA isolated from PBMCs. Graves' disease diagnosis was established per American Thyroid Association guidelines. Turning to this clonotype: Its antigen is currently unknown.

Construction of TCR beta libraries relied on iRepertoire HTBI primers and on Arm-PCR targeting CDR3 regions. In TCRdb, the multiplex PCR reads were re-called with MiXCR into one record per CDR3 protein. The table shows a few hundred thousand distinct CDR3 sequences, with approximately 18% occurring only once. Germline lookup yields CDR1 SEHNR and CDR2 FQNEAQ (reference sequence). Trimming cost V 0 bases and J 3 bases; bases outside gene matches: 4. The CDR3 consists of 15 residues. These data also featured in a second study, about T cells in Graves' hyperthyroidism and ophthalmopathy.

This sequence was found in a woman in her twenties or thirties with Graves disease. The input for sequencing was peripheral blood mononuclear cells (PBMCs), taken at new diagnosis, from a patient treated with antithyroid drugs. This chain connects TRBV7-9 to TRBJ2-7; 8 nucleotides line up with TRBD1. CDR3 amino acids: CASSLADRANYEQYF. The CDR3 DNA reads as TGTGCCAGCAGCTTAGCGGACAGGGCCAACTACGAGCAGTACTTC.